This TCR beta chain was sequenced in a study of HIV-infected children after antiretroviral therapy interruption. Study summary: Interruption-arm samples span weeks 0, 12, interruption end (24 or 48), and about 3 years post-study. Weeks 0, 48 and 150 were sampled under continuous treatment. Study findings and constraints: Naive CD4+ sequences overlapped less between time points once interruption began.

Treatment defined: PENTA 11 planned treatment interruption arm or continuous ART arm. Participants had taken at least three-drug ART for at least 24 weeks. This CDR3 region has 14 residues. Germline lookup yields CDR1 SGHRS and CDR2 YFSETQ. The V gene lost 0 bases and the J gene lost 2 bases, with 9 bases spanning the gap. In its sample, this clonotype was seen many times. The antigen is undetermined. Unique molecular identifiers were included in an RNA-based 3' RACE TCR library. TCRdb re-called the 3' RACE reads through MiXCR, storing one row per CDR3 protein. Among around 41,000 distinct CDR3 sequences listed, under 8% were seen once.

This receptor was obtained from a pool of human donors with HIV. This specimen consisted of CD45RA+ CD4+ T cells from PBMCs, pooled from several time points, obtained from a donor given antiretroviral therapy, either interrupted or continuous. The subset was: naive CD4+ CD45RA+ CD45RO- T cells. The chain employs TRBV5-1 and TRBJ2-7; D is undetermined. CDR3 loop: CASSLDGVAYEQYF. The CDR3 DNA is TGCGCCAGCAGCTTGGATGGGGTCGCCTACGAGCAGTACTTC.